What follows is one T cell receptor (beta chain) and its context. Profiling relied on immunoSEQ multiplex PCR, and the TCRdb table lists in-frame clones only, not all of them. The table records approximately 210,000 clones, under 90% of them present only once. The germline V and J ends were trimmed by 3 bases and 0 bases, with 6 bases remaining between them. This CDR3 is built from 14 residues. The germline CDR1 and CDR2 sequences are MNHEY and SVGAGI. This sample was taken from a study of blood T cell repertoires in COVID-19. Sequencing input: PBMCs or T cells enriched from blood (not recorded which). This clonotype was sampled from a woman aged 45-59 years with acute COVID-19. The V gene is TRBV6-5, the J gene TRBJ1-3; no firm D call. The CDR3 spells CASSYGSSGNTIYF. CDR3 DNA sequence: TGTGCCAGCAGTTATGGGAGCTCTGGAAACACCATATATTTT.